This note documents a single T cell receptor beta chain sequence. There is no known antigen for this receptor. There are no base qualities to consult, and no much larger clone falls within one base. The record originates from a study of CD8 T cells in Susac syndrome (dated by TCRdb to between 2019 and 2020). At the level of the whole study: Repertoire sequencing was used to test whether CD8+ T cell activation and differentiation in Susac syndrome was antigen driven. Broad study findings and their caveats: The study acknowledged that relatively few individuals were included in the TCR sequencing and HLA analysis.

The CDR3 contains 15 residues, cysteine and phenylalanine counted. CDR3 DNA only is kept here, 45 bases in frame from base 1. As encoded in the germline V gene, CDR1 is SGHDT while CDR2 is YYEEEE. V trim: 3 bases; J trim: 4 bases; unmatched bases: 6. RNA was extracted with the RNeasy kit and roughly 0.45 to 1 ug was reverse transcribed using random hexamers. The immunoSEQ multiplex PCR assay, covering 54 Vbeta and 13 Jbeta segments, was used to amplify TCR beta CDR3 regions. PCR amplification bias was corrected using a synthetic template baseline for primer optimization and computational correction. On the study's bioinformatics: Reads were assigned to V, D and J genes according to IMGT and analyzed in immunoSEQ Analyzer, with only productive sequences retained. Clonality was calculated as one minus the Shannon entropy normalized by log2 of the number of productive unique sequences. For each patient and control, public and private clones were evaluated among the 100 most prevalent clones. A clone was defined as Susac-specific if it was absent from the healthy and MS cohorts, from about 1,100 published viral clones and from other ImmuneACCESS disease sequences. TCRdb redid the processing of the public reads, applying fastp at Q25 and MiXCR, and retained in-frame beta chains. CDR3 protein duplicates are merged, each entry listing the most common genes and DNA. The V and J calls were not made by the authors but by TCRdb's processing. For this sample the table gives 100,000 to 150,000 distinct CDR3 sequences, of which approximately 94% were detected only once. The leading ten clones occupy 0.098% of the sample.

Peripheral blood CD8+ and CD4+ T cells from healthy donors, Susac syndrome patients and multiple sclerosis patients were profiled by high-throughput TCR beta sequencing. Healthy donors were included as age- and sex-matched controls. Bulk CD8+ and CD4+ T cells were purified magnetically by negative isolation, whereas CD8+ TEMRA cells were enriched by FACS. Blood was drawn into EDTA tubes, processed within 24 hours, and PBMCs were isolated by density gradient centrifugation. PBMCs intended for TCR sequencing were cryopreserved in liquid nitrogen and were subsequently thawed in a 37 degrees C water bath. Purity of sorted or isolated CD4+, CD8+ and CD8+ TEMRA cells was at least 90%.

The sequenced material came from CD4+ T cells from PBMCs. The chain couples TRBV5-6 to TRBJ1-4, and 7 junctional nucleotides match TRBD1. This receptor was obtained from a human donor in good health. The CDR3 sequence is CASSSQTGRNEKLFF. The sequenced DNA: TGTGCCAGCAGCTCGCAGACAGGGCGTAATGAAAAACTGTTTTTT.